What follows are 21 T cell receptor beta chains derived from one specimen sequenced in a study of Graves' ophthalmopathy and Graves' hyperthyroidism. Amplified TCR beta CDR3 regions were obtained using RNA transcripts as template. The workflow started with a first-round RT-PCR run with HTBI primers and then moved on to a second-round multiplex PCR. Using its own MiXCR run on the multiplex PCR reads, TCRdb lists one record per CDR3 protein. The sample carries some 410,000 distinct CDR3 sequences, around 21% recorded once. Material: peripheral blood. Every receptor here comes from a young woman with stable Graves' hyperthyroidism.

This clonotype was observed many times. V gene TRBV20-1 combines with J gene TRBJ2-5; 11 positions match TRBD2. Trimming took 3 bases from V and 5 from J; bases not matched to a gene: 2. CDR3 size: 13 residues. CDR1 is DFQATT, CDR2 SNEGSKA, per germline (reference sequence). CDR3 nucleotides: TGCAGTGCTAGTAGCGGGGGGGCGGAGACCCAGTACTTC. Translating gives CSASSGGAETQYF.

This clonotype was counted ten times or more. The V and J genes are TRBV4-2 and TRBJ1-5; tentatively, D is TRBD1 (5 bases). Germline V CDR1 and CDR2: LGHNA, YNFKEQ. This CDR3 contains 14 residues. Trimming took 1 base from V and 6 from J, leaving 10 bases between them. The CDR3 loop reads CASSQAGGVQPQHF. CDR3 coding DNA: TGTGCCAGCAGCCAAGCGGGGGGGGTTCAGCCCCAGCATTTT.

Many counts were recorded for this clonotype. V usage is TRBV20-1 and J usage is TRBJ1-2; D might be TRBD1 (6 bases). Trimming removed 1 base from V and 4 bases from J, with 16 bases in between. CDR3 length: 15 residues. Germline-derived CDR1 and CDR2 are DFQATT and SNEGSKA (reference sequence). The CDR3 nucleotides read TGCAGTGCTAGAGGAGTCGCAGGGGAAACCTATGGCTACACCTTC. It is translated as CSARGVAGETYGYTF.

The chain employs TRBV28 and TRBJ1-3, with a weak D call TRBD1 (6 bases). From germline, CDR1 is MDHEN and CDR2 SYDVKM. CDR3 length: 13 amino acids. Trimming stripped 1 base from V and 7 bases from J, with 8 bases between. The CDR3 is CASSLSGVNTIYF. The CDR3 bases are TGTGCCAGCAGTTTATCAGGGGTGAACACCATATATTTT.

This clonotype was picked up a small number of times. The rearrangement uses TRBV2 and TRBJ1-2; possible D gene TRBD1, 5 bases. In germline, CDR1 is SNHLY, CDR2 FYNNEI. Trimming stripped 1 base from V and 3 bases from J, with 9 bases between. The CDR3 runs to 14 residues. The CDR3 DNA is TGTGCCAGCAGTGAAGTTAGGGGACACTATGGCTACACCTTC. Its translation: CASSEVRGHYGYTF.

The chain carries TRBV28 and TRBJ2-5, with TRBD2 matching over 13 bases. V shed 3 bases and J 7 bases; nucleotides not matched to a gene: 11. This CDR3 contains 17 residues. Looked up from germline, CDR1 is MDHEN and CDR2 is SYDVKM. CDR3: CASSFVLWTSGRGTQYF. The CDR3 nucleotides are TGTGCCAGCAGTTTTGTCCTGTGGACTAGCGGGAGAGGGACCCAGTACTTC.

This clonotype has at least ten counts. The rearrangement links TRBV12-3 or TRBV12-4 to TRBJ2-5; D is ambiguous. This CDR3 has 14 residues. V was pared by 1 base and J by 4 bases, with 10 bases between. The DNA of the CDR3 is TGTGCCAGCAGTTTAGGAGGTTGGATAGAGACCCAGTACTTC. Its translation is CASSLGGWIETQYF.

This clonotype was detected ten times or more. The chain couples TRBV10-3 to TRBJ2-5; TRBD2 might be the D (5 bases). The CDR3 spans 11 residues. The V gene's germline CDR1 is ENHRY and CDR2 SYGVKD. Trimming shortened V by 6 bases and J by 5 bases, and 7 bases separated the two germline ends. The CDR3 sequence: CAIRGGETQYF. Here the CDR3 DNA reads TGTGCCATCAGGGGCGGGGAGACCCAGTACTTC.

At least ten counts were recorded for this clonotype. V usage is TRBV5-1 and J usage is TRBJ1-1; 7 positions agree with TRBD1. V gave up 4 bases and J gave up 0 bases; unmatched junction bases: 6. The CDR3 totals 15 residues. Germline CDR1 reads SGHRS; CDR2 reads YFSETQ. Here the CDR3 reads CASSRSGQLNTEAFF. CDR3 coding DNA: TGCGCCAGCAGCCGCTCGGGACAGCTGAACACTGAAGCTTTCTTT.

Turning to this clonotype: The germline gene is not matched at one end of the junction; a read error may be the cause. The chain couples TRBV29-1 to TRBJ2-4, with 10 bases matching TRBD2. The germline CDR1 and CDR2 sequences are SQVTM and ANQGSEA. The CDR3 is made up of 14 amino acids. The CDR3 DNA reads TGCAGCGTTGGGGCTAGCGGGAGTTTCGGTGAGAAGTTCTTC. This sequence encodes CSVGASGSFGEKFF.

A remark on this clonotype: This CDR3 is missing its conserved last phenylalanine or tryptophan, likely due to a read error. The DNA is omitted, as the CDR3 cannot be located on it reliably, and the CDR3 follows TCRdb's listing. The chain couples TRBV6-1 to TRBJ1-1; the DNA was not compared with TRBD1, the D call given in the table. From germline, CDR1 is MNHNS and CDR2 SASEGT. Including both end residues, the CDR3 is 14 amino acids long. The CDR3 is CASSLTGRHTEACY.

The chain combines TRBV7-2 with TRBJ1-1; no clear D gene. This CDR3 is built from 15 residues. V lost 1 base and J lost 0, with 9 bases in between. Germline loops: CDR1 SGHTA, CDR2 FQGNSA. The CDR3 spells CASSLVVSLNTEAFF. The CDR3 DNA reads TGTGCCAGCAGCTTAGTCGTGAGTCTGAACACTGAAGCTTTCTTT.

With respect to this clonotype: Possible read error: a much larger clone is one base away. The V and J genes are TRBV20-1 and TRBJ1-1; 9 bases are shared with TRBD1. Germline CDR1 and CDR2: DFQATT and SNEGSKA (reference sequence). The CDR3 is 12 amino acids. The CDR3 loop is CSAPGQGYSACF. The CDR3 coding sequence is TGCAGTGCCCCGGGACAGGGTTATTCAGCTTGCTTT.

Ten or more counts support this clonotype. The V and J genes are TRBV7-3 and TRBJ1-1, with D unresolved. V dropped 4 bases and J dropped 4 bases, with 10 bases sitting between them. In germline, CDR1 is SGHTA, CDR2 FQGTGA. The CDR3 spans 13 residues. The CDR3 DNA is TGTGCCAGCAGCTCCCAAATTGGCACTGAAGCTTTCTTT. Protein: CASSSQIGTEAFF.

This clonotype was detected many times. The genes are TRBV7-9 and TRBJ2-7; D might be TRBD2 (5 bases). Germline V gives CDR1 SEHNR, CDR2 FQNEAQ (reference sequence). Trimming removed 3 bases at V and 3 bases at J, with 12 bases between. The CDR3 has 14 amino acids. The CDR3, as DNA: TGTGCCAGCAGCTTGGCCGGGGTGGACTACGAGCAGTACTTC. Translation: CASSLAGVDYEQYF.

This clonotype was observed a few times. The rearrangement uses TRBV6-1 and TRBJ2-7, with D possibly being TRBD2 (6 bases). There are 13 residues in the CDR3. Trimming stripped 3 bases from V and 6 bases from J, with 12 bases between. CDR1 and CDR2 from the germline V gene are MNHNS and SASEGT. CDR3 amino acids: CASSDRIGGEQYF. The DNA of the CDR3 is TGTGCCAGCAGTGATCGGATCGGGGGCGAGCAGTACTTC.

This clonotype was detected many times. The chain has TRBV24-1 and TRBJ1-1; 7 bases are a match to TRBD1. Germline V gene data show CDR1 as KGHDR and CDR2 as SFDVKD. This CDR3 region has 15 residues. V trimming: 3 bases; J trimming: 1 base; junction bases outside the gene matches: 4. CDR3 residues: CATSDTRTGNTEAFF. The CDR3 DNA reads as TGTGCCACCAGTGATACCCGGACAGGGAACACTGAAGCTTTCTTT.

This clonotype was found a few times. The genes are TRBV7-2 and TRBJ2-2; TRBD2 might be the D (5 bases). There are 15 residues in the CDR3. V was pared by 3 bases and J by 5 bases, with 13 bases between. Germline V gene data show CDR1 as SGHTA and CDR2 as FQGNSA. CDR3 protein: CASSFGSPGTGELFF. The DNA for the CDR3 is TGTGCCAGCAGCTTTGGATCTCCGGGAACCGGGGAGCTGTTTTTT.

This clonotype was seen repeatedly, ten times or more. The chain uses TRBV29-1 and TRBJ2-7; D is possibly TRBD2 (6 bases). The CDR3 consists of 14 residues. Trimming pared 0 bases from V and 0 bases from J, leaving 9 bases between. Per the germline V gene, CDR1 is SQVTM and CDR2 is ANQGSEA. CDR3 nucleotides: TGCAGCGTTGAAGAAGACGGGAGCTCCTACGAGCAGTACTTC. This gives the protein CSVEEDGSSYEQYF.

This clonotype appeared many times. CDR3 region: CASSQTLTGPYGYTF. CDR3 in DNA: TGCGCCAGCAGCCAAACCCTCACGGGCCCCTATGGCTACACCTTC. The chain uses TRBV4-1 and TRBJ1-2; D not resolved. The V gene lost 2 bases and the J gene lost 4 bases, with 14 bases spanning the gap. Germline V gives CDR1 MGHRA, CDR2 YSYEKL. This CDR3 contains 15 residues.

The table lists this clonotype with a few counts. The rearrangement uses TRBV2 and TRBJ2-7; perhaps TRBD2 as D (5 bases). With 9 bases removed from V and 0 bases from J, the gap between germline ends came to 15 bases. Germline loops: CDR1 SNHLY, CDR2 FYNNEI. The CDR3 consists of 14 residues. For the CDR3, the DNA is TGTGCCAGTCGGAGGAGTCAAAGCTCCTACGAGCAGTACTTC. Protein product: CASRRSQSSYEQYF.